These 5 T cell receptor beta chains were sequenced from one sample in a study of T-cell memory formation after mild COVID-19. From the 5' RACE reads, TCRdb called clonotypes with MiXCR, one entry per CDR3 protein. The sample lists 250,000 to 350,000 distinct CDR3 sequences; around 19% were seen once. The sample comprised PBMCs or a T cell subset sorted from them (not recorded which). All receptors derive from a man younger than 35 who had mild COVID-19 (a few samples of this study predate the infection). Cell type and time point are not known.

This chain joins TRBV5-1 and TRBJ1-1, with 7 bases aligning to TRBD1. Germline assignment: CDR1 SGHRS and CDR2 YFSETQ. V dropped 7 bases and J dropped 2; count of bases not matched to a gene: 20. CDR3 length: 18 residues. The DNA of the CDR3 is TGCGCCAGCCGCTCCCACTTCTTCGGACAGGCTTTAAACACTGAAGCTTTCTTT. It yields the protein CASRSHFFGQALNTEAFF. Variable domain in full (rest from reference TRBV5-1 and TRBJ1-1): KAGVTQTPRYLIKTRGQQVTLSCSPISGHRSVSWYQQTPGQGLQFLFEYFSETQRNKGNFPGRFSGRQFSNSRSEMNVSTLELGDSALYLCASRSHFFGQALNTEAFFGQGTRLTVV.

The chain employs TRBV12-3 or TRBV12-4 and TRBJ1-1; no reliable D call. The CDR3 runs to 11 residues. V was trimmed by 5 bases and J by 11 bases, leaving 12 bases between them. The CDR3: CASSTYLGAFF. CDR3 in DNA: TGTGCCAGCAGTACATACCTTGGGGCTTTCTTT.

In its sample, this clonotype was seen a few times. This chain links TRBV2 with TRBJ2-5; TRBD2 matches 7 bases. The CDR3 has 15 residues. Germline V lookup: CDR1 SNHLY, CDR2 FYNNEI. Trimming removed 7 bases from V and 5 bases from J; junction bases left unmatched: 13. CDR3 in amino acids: CASTWETAGVETQYF. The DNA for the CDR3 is TGTGCCAGCACCTGGGAGACGGCGGGGGTGGAGACCCAGTACTTC.

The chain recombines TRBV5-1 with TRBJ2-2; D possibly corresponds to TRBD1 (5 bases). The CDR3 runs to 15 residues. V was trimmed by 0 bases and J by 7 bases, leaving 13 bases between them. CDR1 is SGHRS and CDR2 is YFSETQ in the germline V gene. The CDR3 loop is CASSLVAGKGGELFF. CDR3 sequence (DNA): TGCGCCAGCAGCTTGGTCGCAGGGAAGGGCGGGGAGCTGTTTTTT.

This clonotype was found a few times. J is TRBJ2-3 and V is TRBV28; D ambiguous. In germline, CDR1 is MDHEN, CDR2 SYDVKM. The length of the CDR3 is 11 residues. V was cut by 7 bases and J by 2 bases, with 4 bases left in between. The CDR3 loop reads CASKLTDTQYF. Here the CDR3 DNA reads TGTGCCAGCAAACTCACAGATACGCAGTATTTT.